This entry lists 2 T cell receptor beta chains sequenced from one sample in a study of blood T cell repertoires in COVID-19. Repertoires were generated with immunoSEQ multiplex PCR, while TCRdb's copy carries only in-frame clones and drops some. The sample lists over 25,000 clones; about 89% were seen once. Sequenced sample: peripheral blood. These TCRs come from a man between 70 and 80 years old with active COVID-19.

The chain joins TRBV19 to TRBJ2-1; 9 bases agree with TRBD2. The CDR3 runs to 15 residues. From germline, CDR1 is LNHDA and CDR2 SQIVND (reference sequence). V was clipped by 7 bases and J by 8 bases; unmatched bases: 12. In DNA, the CDR3 is TGTGCCAGTACCCCGGGGGTAGCGGGAGTAGATGAGCAGTTCTTC. Translation: CASTPGVAGVDEQFF. Filled out from reference TRBV19 and TRBJ2-1, the complete variable domain reads DGGITQSPKYLFRKEGQNVTLSCEQNLNHDAMYWYRQDPGQGLRLIYYSQIVNDFQKGDIAEGYSVSREKKESFPLTVTSAQKNPTAFYLCASTPGVAGVDEQFFGPGTRLTVL.

The genes are TRBV20-1 and TRBJ1-2; D ambiguous. The CDR3 consists of 9 residues. Germline V gives CDR1 DFQATT, CDR2 SNEGSKA (reference sequence). The CDR3, as DNA: TGCAGCCGGGGCTATGGCTACACCTTC. Translated: CSRGYGYTF.